This T cell receptor beta chain was sequenced during a study of T cells after yellow fever vaccination. Study-wide context: Fractions of limited cellularity were prepared by means of SMART-Seq v4 Ultra Low Input.

TCRdb processed the 5' RACE reads anew with MiXCR; each CDR3 protein has one entry. The table records hundreds of thousands of distinct CDR3 sequences, roughly 10% of them present only once. V was trimmed by 0 bases and J by 0 bases, leaving 8 bases between them. The V gene's germline CDR1 is WNHNN and CDR2 SYGVQD (reference sequence). This CDR3 is built from 16 residues. Of note for this clonotype: Its antigen remains unknown.

Points from the study as a whole: Only a minor proportion of clonotypes was detected across both CD4 and CD8 compartments.

Sample: PBMCs, taken on the day of the first yellow fever vaccination. The chain uses TRBV10-1 and TRBJ2-2; maybe TRBD1 (6 bases). This receptor was taken from a man aged 18 to 29 who received the YFV17D yellow fever vaccine. CDR3 in DNA: TGCGCCAGCAGTGAGTCGGACAGCGCGAACACCGGGGAGCTGTTTTTT. Amino acids: CASSESDSANTGELFF.